This T cell receptor beta chain was observed in a study of T cells after yellow fever vaccination. One entry per CDR3 protein results from TCRdb running MiXCR on the 5' RACE reads. The sample records 340,000 or so distinct CDR3 sequences, approximately 12% being singletons. Looked up from germline, CDR1 is DFQATT and CDR2 is SNEGSKA (reference sequence). Trimming removed 1 base at V and 7 bases at J, with 11 bases between. The CDR3 spans 14 residues. The receptor was isolated from a man younger than 35 who received the YFV17D yellow fever vaccine. Source: CD4+ T cells sorted from PBMCs, taken 15 days after the yellow fever booster vaccination. This chain connects TRBV20-1 to TRBJ1-6, with a tentative D call TRBD1 (5 bases). The CDR3 bases are TGCAGTGCTAGAGTAGGAGGGGCGAATTCACCCCTCCACTTT. As protein: CSARVGGANSPLHF.